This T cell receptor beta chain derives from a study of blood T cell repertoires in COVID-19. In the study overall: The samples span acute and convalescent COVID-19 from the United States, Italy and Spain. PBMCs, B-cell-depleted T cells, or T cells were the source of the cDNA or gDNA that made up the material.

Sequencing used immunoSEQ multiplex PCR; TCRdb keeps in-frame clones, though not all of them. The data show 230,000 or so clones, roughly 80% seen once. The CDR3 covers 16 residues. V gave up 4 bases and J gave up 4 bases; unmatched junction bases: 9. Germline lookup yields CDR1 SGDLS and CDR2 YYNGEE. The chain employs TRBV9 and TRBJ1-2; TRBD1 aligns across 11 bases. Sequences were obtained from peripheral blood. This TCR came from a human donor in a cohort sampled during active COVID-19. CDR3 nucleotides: TGTGCCAGCAGCCCCCGGACAGGGGGCGCCCCCTATGGCTACACCTTC. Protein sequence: CASSPRTGGAPYGYTF.